The 8 T cell receptor beta chains below come from one sample, sequenced in a study of cytomegalovirus exposure and HLA in healthy donors. Primers for the PCR totalled 60 Vbeta and 13 Jbeta. Measured with immunoSEQ multiplex PCR; TCRdb has only the in-frame clones, and not every one. The sample has fewer than 200,000 clones, 81% seen once; the top ten hold approximately 2%. Sequencing input: PBMCs. The receptors come from a woman in her late teens or twenties in good health and CMV-seronegative.

The chain couples TRBV7-6 to TRBJ1-5; D not resolved. The germline V and J ends were trimmed by 0 bases and 1 base, with 7 bases remaining between them. This CDR3 has 15 amino acids. Germline V gene sequence: CDR1 SGHVS, CDR2 FNYEAQ. The CDR3 protein is CASSLAIQSNQPQHF. The CDR3 DNA sequence: TGTGCCAGCAGCTTAGCTATACAAAGCAATCAGCCCCAGCATTTT.

The chain is built from TRBV7-2 and TRBJ1-6; a weak D match, TRBD1 (6 bases). The CDR3 covers 15 residues. Trimming left V 5 bases short and J 7 bases short, with 15 bases between. The germline V gene encodes CDR1 SGHTA and CDR2 FQGNSA. This CDR3 is CASSATGQGNSPLHF. The CDR3 DNA is TGTGCCAGCAGCGCTACGGGGCAGGGGAATTCACCCCTCCACTTT. Full variable domain (missing parts from reference TRBV7-2 and TRBJ1-6): GAGVSQSPSNKVTEKGKDVELRCDPISGHTALYWYRQSLGQGLEFLIYFQGNSAPDKSGLPSDRFSAERTGGSVSTLTIQRTQQEDSAVYLCASSATGQGNSPLHFGNGTRLTVT.

The chain combines TRBV13 with TRBJ1-1; D not resolved. Germline-derived CDR1 and CDR2 are PRHDT and FYEKMQ (reference sequence). Trimming removed 5 bases from V and 0 bases from J, with 7 bases in between. This CDR3 contains 13 residues. The CDR3 coding sequence is TGTGCCAGCAGCCCGACACTGAACACTGAAGCTTTCTTT. Translating it yields CASSPTLNTEAFF.

This clone turned up a few times. This rearrangement joins TRBV5-1 to TRBJ2-3, with 12 bases matching TRBD2. CDR3 length: 17 amino acids. Trimming at V came to 4 bases and at J to 2 bases, leaving 8 bases not matched to a gene. The germline V gene encodes CDR1 SGHRS and CDR2 YFSETQ. Here the CDR3 reads CASSAGLAGLNTDTQYF. The DNA of the CDR3 is TGCGCCAGCAGCGCCGGACTAGCGGGGTTAAACACAGATACGCAGTATTTT.

V is TRBV19 and J is TRBJ2-2; D is possibly TRBD2 (5 bases). CDR1 LNHDA and CDR2 SQIVND come from the germline V gene (reference sequence). The CDR3 has 13 residues. Trimming shortened V by 5 bases and J by 4 bases, and 8 bases separated the two germline ends. The CDR3 region is CASSWTFTGELFF. Here the CDR3 DNA reads TGTGCCAGTAGTTGGACTTTCACCGGGGAGCTGTTTTTT.

Regarding this clone: A junction boundary mismatches the germline segment, possibly from a read error. The chain combines TRBV7-9 with TRBJ2-7; D is ambiguous. CDR1 and CDR2 (germline): SEHNR, FQNEAQ (reference sequence). The CDR3 sequence is 12 residues long. CDR3 sequence (DNA): TGTTCCAGCAGCTTATCCATTCACGAGCAGTACTTC. It codes for CSSSLSIHEQYF.

This clone was picked up one time. The V gene is TRBV4-1, the J gene TRBJ1-4, with D perhaps TRBD1 (6 bases). Germline V CDR1 and CDR2: MGHRA, YSYEKL. This CDR3 is built from 15 residues. Deletions cut 4 bases from V and 8 bases from J, with 17 bases between. CDR3 in amino acids: CASSPKDRTTEKLFF. The CDR3 nucleotides read TGCGCCAGCAGCCCGAAGGACAGAACCACCGAAAAACTGTTTTTT.

The chain couples TRBV9 to TRBJ1-4; 7 bases fit TRBD1. Per germline, CDR1 SGDLS and CDR2 YYNGEE. CDR3 length equals 16 residues. Trimming removed 3 bases from V and 0 bases from J; junction bases left unmatched: 5. The CDR3 bases are TGTGCCAGCAGCGGGGGACAGACAGCAACTAATGAAAAACTGTTTTTT. Protein sequence: CASSGGQTATNEKLFF.